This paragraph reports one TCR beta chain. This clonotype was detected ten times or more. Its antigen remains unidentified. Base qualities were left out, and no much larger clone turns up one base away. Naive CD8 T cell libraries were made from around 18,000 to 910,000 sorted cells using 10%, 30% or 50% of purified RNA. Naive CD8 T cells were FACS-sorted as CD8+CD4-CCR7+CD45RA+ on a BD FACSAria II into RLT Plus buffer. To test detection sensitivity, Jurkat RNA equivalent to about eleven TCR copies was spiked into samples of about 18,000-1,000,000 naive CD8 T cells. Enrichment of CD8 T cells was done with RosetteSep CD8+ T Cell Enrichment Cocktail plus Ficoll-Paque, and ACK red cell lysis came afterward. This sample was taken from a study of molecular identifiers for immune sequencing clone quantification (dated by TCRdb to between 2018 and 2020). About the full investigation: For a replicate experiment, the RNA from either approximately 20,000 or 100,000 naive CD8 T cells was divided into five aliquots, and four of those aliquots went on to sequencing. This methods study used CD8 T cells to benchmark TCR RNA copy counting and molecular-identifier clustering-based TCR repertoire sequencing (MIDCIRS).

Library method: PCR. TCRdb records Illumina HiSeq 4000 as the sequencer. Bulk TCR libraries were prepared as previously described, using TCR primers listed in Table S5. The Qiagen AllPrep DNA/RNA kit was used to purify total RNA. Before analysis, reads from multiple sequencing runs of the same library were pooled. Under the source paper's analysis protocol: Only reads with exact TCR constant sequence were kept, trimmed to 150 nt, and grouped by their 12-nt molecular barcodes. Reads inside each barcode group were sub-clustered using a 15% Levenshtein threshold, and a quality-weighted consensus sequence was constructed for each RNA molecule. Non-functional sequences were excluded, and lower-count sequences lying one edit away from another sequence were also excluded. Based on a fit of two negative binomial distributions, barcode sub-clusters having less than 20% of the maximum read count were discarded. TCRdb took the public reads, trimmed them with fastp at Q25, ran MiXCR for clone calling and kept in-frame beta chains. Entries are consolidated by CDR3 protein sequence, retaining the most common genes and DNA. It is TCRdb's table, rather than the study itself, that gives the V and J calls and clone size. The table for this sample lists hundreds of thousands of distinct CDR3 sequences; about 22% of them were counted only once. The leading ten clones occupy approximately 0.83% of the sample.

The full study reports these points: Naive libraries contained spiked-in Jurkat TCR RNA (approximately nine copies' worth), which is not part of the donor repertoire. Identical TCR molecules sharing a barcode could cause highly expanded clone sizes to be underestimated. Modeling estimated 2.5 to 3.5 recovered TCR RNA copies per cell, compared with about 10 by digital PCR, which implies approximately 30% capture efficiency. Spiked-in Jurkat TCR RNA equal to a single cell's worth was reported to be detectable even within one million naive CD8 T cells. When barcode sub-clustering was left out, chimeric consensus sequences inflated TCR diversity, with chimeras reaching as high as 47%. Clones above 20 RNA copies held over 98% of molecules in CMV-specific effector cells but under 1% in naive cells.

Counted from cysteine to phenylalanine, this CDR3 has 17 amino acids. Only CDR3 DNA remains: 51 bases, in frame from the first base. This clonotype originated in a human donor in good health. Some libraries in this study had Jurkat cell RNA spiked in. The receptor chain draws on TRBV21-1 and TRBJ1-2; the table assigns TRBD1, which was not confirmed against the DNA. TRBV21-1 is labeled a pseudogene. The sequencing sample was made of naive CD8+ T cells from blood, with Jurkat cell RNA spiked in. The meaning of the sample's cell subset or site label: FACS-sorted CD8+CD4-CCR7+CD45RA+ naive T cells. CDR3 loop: CASSRSPWDGTNYGYTF. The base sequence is TGTGCCAGCAGCAGGTCGCCGTGGGACGGTACTAACTATGGCTACACCTTC.